Listed here is a single T cell receptor (beta chain). The antigen remains unidentified. Regarding time point: sample taken at primary tumor resection. Whole RNA came from tumor, nontumor lung or frozen PBMC and was sequenced without being sorted. There were 75 or so donors, all of them untreated patients with early-stage non-small cell lung cancer. This sample is part of a study of spatial heterogeneity in lung cancer. Study in general: Consistent detection of more beta-chain than alpha-chain sequences was observed. Study-wide findings and caveats: Blood showed ubiquitous tumor TCRs more often at resection than at routine follow-up.

The library protocol tagged each TCR cDNA with a unique molecular identifier. TCRdb called the 5' RACE reads again in MiXCR, with one record for every CDR3 protein. The repertoire consists of more than 30,000 distinct CDR3 sequences, with under 7% occurring once and the leading ten covering more than 9%. The clonotype was recovered from a male donor with early-stage non-small cell lung cancer. This material consisted of PBMCs, taken at surgery.

The CDR3 nucleotides read TGCAGCGTTGAATCTTATCGCGAGCAGTTCTTC. Encoded protein: CSVESYREQFF. V usage is TRBV29-1 and J usage is TRBJ2-1, with D unresolved. The CDR3 covers 11 residues. Germline CDR1 SQVTM, CDR2 ANQGSEA. V was clipped by 2 bases and J by 10 bases, with 9 bases between them.